The 11 T cell receptor beta chains given below trace back to one sample, sequenced in a study of T cell responses to AZD1222 COVID-19 vaccine. The repertoire was sequenced with immunoSEQ multiplex PCR; TCRdb's copy has only in-frame clones and lacks some. The sample shows about 140,000 clones, 88% of them seen only once. The sample was peripheral blood, taken 28 days after the second AZD1222 dose. The receptors originated from an adult who received the AZD1222 COVID-19 vaccine.

The rearrangement joins TRBV28 to TRBJ2-3; a weak D match, TRBD2 (6 bases). The CDR3 has 15 amino acids. V dropped 8 bases and J dropped 4 bases, with 19 bases sitting between them. Germline CDR1 reads MDHEN; CDR2 reads SYDVKM. The CDR3 sequence is CASSGSGGVPDTQYF. The CDR3 DNA follows: TGTGCCAGCTCGGGCTCGGGCGGGGTCCCAGATACGCAGTATTTT.

V gene TRBV28 combines with J gene TRBJ2-5, with a possible D match to TRBD2 (6 bases). Germline V gene data show CDR1 as MDHEN and CDR2 as SYDVKM. V lost 7 bases and J 3 bases, leaving 21 bases between the germline ends. The CDR3 is made up of 16 amino acids. CDR3 amino acids: CASTFRDQRAEETQYF. CDR3 sequence (DNA): TGTGCCAGCACCTTTAGGGACCAGCGGGCCGAAGAGACCCAGTACTTC.

The chain recombines TRBV5-1 with TRBJ1-1, with 7 nucleotides matching TRBD1. J gave up 0 bases and V 4 bases, and 6 bases lay outside the gene matches. The germline V gene has CDR1 SGHRS and CDR2 YFSETQ. This CDR3 region has 15 residues. The chain's CDR3 is CASSPGQQVNTEAFF. In DNA, the CDR3 is TGCGCCAGCAGCCCGGGACAGCAAGTGAACACTGAAGCTTTCTTT.

This chain links TRBV5-1 with TRBJ2-7; TRBD2 agrees at 9 bases. CDR3 size: 15 residues. The V and J ends lost 7 bases and 7 bases, in that order; junction bases with no gene match: 15. CDR1 and CDR2 (germline): SGHRS, YFSETQ. As DNA, the CDR3 is TGCGCCAGCCCCTCGCAGTTCGAAGCGGGGGGTGAGCAGTACTTC. As protein: CASPSQFEAGGEQYF.

V usage is TRBV18 and J usage is TRBJ1-1, with 8 bases identical to TRBD1. This CDR3 has 13 amino acids. The trim removed 3 bases at V and 7 bases at J, leaving 4 bases unmatched. Germline assignment: CDR1 KGHSH and CDR2 LQKENI. CDR3 sequence: CASSPGTGLEAFF. The CDR3 DNA follows: TGTGCCAGCTCACCGGGGACAGGCCTTGAAGCTTTCTTT.

In its sample, this clone was seen a few times. The chain recombines TRBV21-1 with TRBJ2-1; TRBD1 is the table's D call and was not checked against the DNA. TRBV21-1 is assigned pseudogene status. This CDR3 spans 15 amino acids. CDR3 loop: CASSSSAGDYNEQFF. The CDR3 bases are TGTGCCAGCAGCTCGTCGGCAGGGGACTACAATGAGCAGTTCTTC.

The rearrangement links TRBV18 to TRBJ2-2, with D possibly TRBD1 on 6 matching bases. The CDR3 spans 16 residues. Per germline, CDR1 KGHSH and CDR2 LQKENI. Trimming shortened V by 0 bases and J by 1 base, and 9 bases separated the two germline ends. The CDR3 is CASSPPLTGNTGELFF. For the CDR3, the DNA is TGTGCCAGCTCACCACCGCTGACAGGGAACACCGGGGAGCTGTTTTTT.

The chain employs TRBV7-3 and TRBJ2-1; a possible D gene is TRBD2 (7 bases). The CDR3 spans 15 residues. V gave up 3 bases and J gave up 7 bases, with 16 bases separating them. Germline V gene lookup returns CDR1 SGHTA and CDR2 FQGTGA. CDR3 protein: CASSLIPGGMNEQFF. The CDR3 bases are TGTGCCAGCAGCTTGATTCCGGGGGGCATGAATGAGCAGTTCTTC. Looking up the rest from reference TRBV7-3 and TRBJ2-1 gives the full variable domain: GAGVSQTPSNKVTEKGKYVELRCDPISGHTALYWYRQSLGQGPEFLIYFQGTGAADDSGLPNDRFFAVRPEGSVSTLKIQRTERGDSAVYLCASSLIPGGMNEQFFGPGTRLTVL.

The V gene is TRBV3-1 (or the pseudogene TRBV3-2), the J gene TRBJ1-2; maybe TRBD1 (5 bases). Looked up from germline, CDR1 is LGHDT and CDR2 is YNNKEL (reference sequence). V lost 7 bases and J lost 8, with 14 bases in between. The CDR3 covers 12 residues. The CDR3 here is CASTPGTGGYTF. In nucleotides, the CDR3 is TGTGCCAGCACGCCAGGGACCGGGGGCTACACCTTC.

V and J are TRBV5-8 and TRBJ2-7; D is possibly TRBD2 (6 bases). The CDR3 is 13 residues long. Trimming pared 4 bases from V and 3 bases from J, leaving 11 bases between. Germline values: CDR1 SGHTS, CDR2 YDEGEE. Here the CDR3 DNA reads TGTGCCAGCAGCCGGGACTCCTACTACGAGCAGTACTTC. Encoded protein: CASSRDSYYEQYF.

V is TRBV28 and J is TRBJ1-3; D is undetermined. V was clipped by 3 bases and J by 3 bases, with 9 bases between them. Germline CDR1 MDHEN, CDR2 SYDVKM. CDR3 length: 14 amino acids. The DNA of the CDR3 is TGTGCCAGCAGTTTTGTGGAACATGGAAACACCATATATTTT. Encoded protein: CASSFVEHGNTIYF.